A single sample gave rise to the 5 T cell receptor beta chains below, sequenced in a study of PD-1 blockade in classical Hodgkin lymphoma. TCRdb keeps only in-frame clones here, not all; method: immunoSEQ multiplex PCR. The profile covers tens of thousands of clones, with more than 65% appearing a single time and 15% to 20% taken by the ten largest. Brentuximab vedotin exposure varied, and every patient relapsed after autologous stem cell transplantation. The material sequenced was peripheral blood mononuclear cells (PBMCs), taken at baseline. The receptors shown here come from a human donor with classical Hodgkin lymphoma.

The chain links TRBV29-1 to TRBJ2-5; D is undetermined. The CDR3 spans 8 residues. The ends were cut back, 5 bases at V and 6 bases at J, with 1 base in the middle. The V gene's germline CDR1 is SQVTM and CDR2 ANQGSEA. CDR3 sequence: CSVQTQYF. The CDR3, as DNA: TGCAGCGTTCAGACCCAGTACTTC.

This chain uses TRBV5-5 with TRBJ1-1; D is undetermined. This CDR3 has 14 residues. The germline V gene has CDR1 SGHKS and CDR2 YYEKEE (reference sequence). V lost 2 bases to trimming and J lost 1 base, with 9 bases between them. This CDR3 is CASSFDGRNTEAFF. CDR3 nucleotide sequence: TGTGCCAGCAGCTTCGACGGACGGAACACTGAAGCTTTCTTT.

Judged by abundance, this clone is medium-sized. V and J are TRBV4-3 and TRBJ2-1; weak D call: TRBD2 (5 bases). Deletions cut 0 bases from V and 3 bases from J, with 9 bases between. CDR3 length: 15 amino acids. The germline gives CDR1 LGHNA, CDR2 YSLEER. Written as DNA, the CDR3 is TGCGCCAGCAGCCAAGATCCAACTAGCTACAATGAGCAGTTCTTC. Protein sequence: CASSQDPTSYNEQFF.

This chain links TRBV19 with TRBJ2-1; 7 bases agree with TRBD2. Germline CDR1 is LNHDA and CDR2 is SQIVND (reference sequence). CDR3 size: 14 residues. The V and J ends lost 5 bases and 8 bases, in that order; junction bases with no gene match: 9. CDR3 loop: CASSPRTRRDEQFF. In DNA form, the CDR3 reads TGTGCCAGTAGTCCGCGGACTAGAAGGGATGAGCAGTTCTTC.

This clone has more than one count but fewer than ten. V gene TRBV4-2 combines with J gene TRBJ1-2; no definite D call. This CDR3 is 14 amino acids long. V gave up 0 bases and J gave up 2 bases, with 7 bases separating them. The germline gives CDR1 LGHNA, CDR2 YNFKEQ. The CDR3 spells CASSQEFRNYGYTF. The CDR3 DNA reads TGTGCCAGCAGCCAAGAATTCCGGAACTATGGCTACACCTTC.